This TCR beta chain is from a study of T cell responses to AZD1222 COVID-19 vaccine. The protocol was immunoSEQ multiplex PCR, while the TCRdb copy is restricted to in-frame clones and leaves out a portion. The table has about 110,000 clones, around 90% seen once. Study conclusions and caveats: CD4 TCRs linked to vaccination spanned spike, dominating at 160-218 and 743-854. Unmutated variant regions are reportedly the target of nearly half of TCRs that are spike-specific. Two doses of AZD1222 preceded a rise in Spike-specific TCR breadth and depth. Donors were mostly white British, more females; clonal diversity possibly underestimated.

On this clone: Its antigen is undetermined.

The CDR3 contains 13 residues. Deletions cut 0 bases from V and 9 bases from J, with 12 bases between. Germline CDR1 and CDR2: PRHDT and FYEKMQ (reference sequence). The chain carries TRBV13 and TRBJ2-7, with D maybe TRBD1 (5 bases). Sequencing was performed on peripheral blood, taken on day 0 of AZD1222 vaccination. This TCR was sampled from an adult in good health. For the CDR3, the DNA is TGTGCCAGCAGCTTAGGGGGGCTTAATGTGCAGTACTTC. This codes for CASSLGGLNVQYF.